These T cell receptor beta chains were read from a single sample in a study of breast tumors, draining lymph nodes, adjacent tissues. TCRdb redid the calling of the multiplex PCR reads with MiXCR, one entry per CDR3 protein. This sample has around 19,000 distinct CDR3 sequences; about 30% occur once, and the top ten carry over 8.5%. Input material: breast tumor tissue. The receptors were sampled from a female donor with breast cancer. Some clones in this sample may be carry-over from other donors' samples. Both conserved end residues are part of each CDR3. D genes are given only for firm matches. Not all rows give a size; the values are once, few, many and, for expanded clones, a class.

j_gene	d_gene	v_gene	abundance	len	CDR3aa	CDR3nt
TRBJ2-4	NA	TRBV3-2	few	14	CASSQSRWVNIQYF	TGTGCCAGCAGCCAATCAAGATGGGTAAACATTCAGTACTTC
TRBJ1-4	NA	TRBV3-1	NA	16	CASSHGFGGFNEKLFF	TGTGCCAGCAGCCATGGCTTCGGGGGCTTTAATGAAAAACTGTTTTTT
TRBJ2-7	NA	TRBV6-2/TRBV6-3	NA	16	CASSYDPGGNSYEQYF	TGTGCCAGCAGTTATGACCCTGGCGGGAACTCCTACGAGCAGTACTTC
TRBJ2-1	NA	TRBV5-1	medium-sized	15	CASSFFPSAYNEQFF	TGCGCCAGCAGCTTTTTCCCGAGCGCCTACAATGAGCAGTTCTTC
TRBJ2-7	TRBD2	TRBV4-1	many	16	CASSQAWGLANDEQYF	TGCGCCAGCAGCCAAGCGTGGGGACTAGCGAACGACGAGCAGTACTTC
TRBJ2-3	NA	TRBV11-2	NA	14	CASSLGPLTDTQYF	TGTGCCAGCAGCTTAGGACCACTCACAGATACGCAGTATTTC
TRBJ1-6	NA	TRBV6-1	many	14	CASFGGAPNSPLHF	TGTGCCAGCTTCGGCGGGGCCCCAAATTCACCCCTCCACTTT
TRBJ2-3	TRBD2	TRBV20-1	many	17	CSAREASGSLLSDTQYF	TGCAGTGCTAGAGAGGCTAGCGGGAGCCTTTTATCAGATACGCAGTATTTT
TRBJ2-4	NA	TRBV10-1	few	14	CASSESNRVGIQYF	TGCGCCAGCAGTGAGTCGAACAGGGTTGGCATTCAGTACTTC
TRBJ1-2	NA	TRBV4-3	many	13	CASSQGRRSGYTF	TGCGCCAGCAGCCAGGGGAGACGGAGTGGCTACACCTTC
TRBJ2-1	TRBD2	TRBV5-6	many	19	CASSLTSGRTQSSYNEQFF	TGTGCCAGCAGCTTGACTAGCGGGAGGACTCAGAGCTCCTACAATGAGCAGTTCTTC
TRBJ2-5	TRBD2	TRBV6-5	NA	14	CAISGERGQETQYF	TGTGCCATCAGTGGAGAGCGGGGTCAAGAGACCCAGTACTTC
TRBJ2-1	TRBD2	TRBV6-5	many	17	CASSSSQGLAGGNEQFF	TGTGCCAGCAGTTCTTCTCAGGGACTAGCGGGAGGGAATGAGCAGTTCTTC
TRBJ2-7	TRBD2	TRBV5-4	many	15	CASSPSGTRAYEQYF	TGTGCCAGCAGCCCGTCGGGGACTAGGGCCTACGAGCAGTACTTC
TRBJ1-4	NA	TRBV20-1	NA	12	CSVQGPSEKLFF	TGCAGTGTCCAAGGGCCCAGCGAAAAACTGTTTTTT
TRBJ2-1	TRBD2	TRBV11-3	many	15	CASSLVAGGRGEQFF	TGTGCCAGCAGCTTGGTTGCGGGAGGTCGTGGTGAGCAGTTCTTC
TRBJ2-3	TRBD2	TRBV5-1	many	16	CASRPGTSGSTDTQYF	TGCGCCAGCCGTCCTGGGACTAGCGGGAGCACAGATACGCAGTATTTT
TRBJ2-3	TRBD2	TRBV7-9	many	16	CASSPTSVASTDTQYF	TGTGCCAGCAGCCCAACTAGCGTAGCTAGCACAGATACGCAGTATTTT
TRBJ2-7	TRBD2	TRBV7-9	many	17	CASSLDSGRADSYEQYF	TGTGCCAGCAGCTTGGATAGCGGGAGGGCTGACTCCTACGAGCAGTACTTC
TRBJ2-3	NA	TRBV18	many	16	CASSPGLSQSGDTQYF	TGTGCCAGCTCACCCGGACTGTCTCAGAGTGGGGATACGCAGTATTTT
TRBJ2-1	NA	TRBV28	NA	12	CATRDSLNEQFF	TGTGCCACCCGGGACTCTCTAAATGAGCAGTTCTTC
TRBJ2-2	NA	TRBV12-3/TRBV12-4	many	12	CASSFHAGELFF	TGTGCCAGCAGTTTTCACGCCGGGGAGCTGTTTTTT
TRBJ2-7	TRBD2	TRBV6-2/TRBV6-3	many	14	CASRGTSNSYEQYF	TGTGCCAGCAGAGGGACTAGCAACTCCTACGAGCAGTACTTC
TRBJ2-2	NA	TRBV6-1	many	15	CASSVSGFNTGELFF	TGTGCCAGCAGTGTTTCAGGATTCAACACCGGGGAGCTGTTTTTT
TRBJ1-2	NA	TRBV27	many	15	CASSPTPSIRRGYTF	TGTGCCAGCAGTCCCACACCATCGATCCGAAGGGGCTACACCTTC
TRBJ1-2	NA	TRBV14	many	13	CASSQSGIWGYTF	TGTGCCAGCAGCCAATCGGGCATTTGGGGCTACACCTTC
TRBJ1-1	NA	TRBV19	NA	13	CASSIGWGSEAFF	TGTGCCAGTAGTATAGGATGGGGGTCAGAAGCTTTCTTT
TRBJ1-1	TRBD1	TRBV10-1	NA	14	CATPGGVADTEASF	TGCGCCACCCCAGGGGGCGTAGCTGACACTGAAGCTTCCTTT
TRBJ2-5	NA	TRBV5-4	once	14	CASSQAGAGETQYF	TGTGCCAGCAGCCAGGCAGGGGCCGGAGAGACCCAGTACTTC
TRBJ2-1	NA	TRBV7-3	many	21	CASSLTPLVPGQVSGGNEQFF	TGTGCCAGCAGCTTAACTCCTTTAGTCCCGGGACAGGTTTCGGGGGGGAATGAGCAGTTCTTC
TRBJ2-7	NA	TRBV20-1	many	13	CSASEGEPYEQYF	TGCAGTGCTAGCGAGGGAGAACCCTACGAGCAGTACTTC
TRBJ1-2	TRBD1	TRBV7-2	many	14	CASSPGQGNYGYTF	TGTGCCAGCAGCCCGGGACAGGGTAACTATGGCTACACCTTC
TRBJ1-2	TRBD1	TRBV6-6	many	14	CASNIPGQDYGYTF	TGTGCCAGCAACATACCGGGACAGGACTATGGCTACACCTTC
TRBJ1-2	NA	TRBV7-9	NA	14	CASSLEATNYGYTF	TGTGCCAGCAGCTTAGAAGCAACTAACTATGGCTACACCTTC
TRBJ2-3	NA	TRBV7-3	many	17	CASSLTGRGGSTDTQYF	TGTGCCAGCAGCTTAACCGGCAGAGGGGGGAGCACAGATACGCAGTATTTT
TRBJ1-6	TRBD1	TRBV20-1	medium-sized	15	CSYYRGAEGNSPLHF	TGCAGTTACTACAGGGGGGCTGAAGGAAATTCACCCCTCCACTTT
TRBJ2-7	TRBD2	TRBV5-4	NA	15	CASSSGTSGISEQYF	TGTGCCAGCAGCTCCGGGACTAGCGGGATTAGCGAGCAGTACTTC
TRBJ2-1	NA	TRBV28	NA	16	CASSPIIGSSYNEQFF	TGTGCCAGCAGTCCCATAATCGGAAGCTCCTACAATGAGCAGTTCTTC
TRBJ2-1	NA	TRBV7-8	many	12	CASSLDHNEQFF	TGTGCCAGCAGCTTAGACCACAATGAGCAGTTCTTC
TRBJ2-5	NA	TRBV20-1	many	14	CSARGTTAQETQYF	TGCAGTGCTAGAGGTACGACAGCCCAAGAGACCCAGTACTTC
TRBJ1-2	NA	TRBV6-1	few	15	CASSGGGGGEMGYTF	TGTGCCAGCAGTGGGGGGGGTGGGGGCGAAATGGGCTACACCTTC
TRBJ2-5	NA	TRBV5-5	many	16	CASSLVGRGYQETQYF	TGTGCCAGCAGCTTGGTCGGTCGAGGGTACCAAGAGACCCAGTACTTC
TRBJ2-2	NA	TRBV11-3	many	14	CASSFRQNTGELFF	TGTGCCAGCAGCTTTCGACAGAACACCGGGGAGCTGTTTTTT
TRBJ2-7	TRBD2	TRBV7-9	NA	14	CASSSGTSGSEQYF	TGTGCCAGCAGCTCAGGGACTAGCGGGAGCGAGCAGTACTTC
TRBJ1-3	NA	TRBV28	many	15	CASLTGTTTGNTIYF	TGTGCCAGCCTTACCGGGACTACCACTGGAAACACCATATATTTT
TRBJ2-5	NA	TRBV20-1	NA	11	CSAGPGETQYF	TGCAGTGCTGGTCCGGGGGAGACCCAGTACTTC
TRBJ2-1	NA	TRBV7-2	many	16	CASTKGLGRSYNEQFF	TGTGCCAGCACCAAGGGCCTAGGCCGCTCCTACAATGAGCAGTTCTTC